Below, 8 T cell receptor beta chains from the same sample are listed, as sequenced in a study of blood T cell repertoires in COVID-19. The method was immunoSEQ multiplex PCR; TCRdb's version includes in-frame clones alone and lacks a portion of them. The data contain 200,000 to 300,000 clones, under 90% of them singletons. The sequencing input was peripheral blood. All receptors derive from a man aged 55 to 70 with acute or convalescent COVID-19.

The chain recombines TRBV3-1 (or the pseudogene TRBV3-2) with TRBJ1-1; 8 bases map to TRBD1. CDR3 length equals 14 residues. Germline V gene data show CDR1 as LGHDT and CDR2 as YNNKEL (reference sequence). J lost 4 bases, V lost 4 bases, and 5 bases had no gene match. The CDR3 nucleotides read TGTGCCAGCAGCCGACGGACAGGGCTCACTGAAGCTTTCTTT. It encodes CASSRRTGLTEAFF.

CDR3 protein: CASSLTGTREETQYF. DNA of the CDR3: TGTGCCAGCAGCCTTACCGGGACTAGGGAAGAGACCCAGTACTTC. This chain links TRBV7-2 with TRBJ2-5; 8 bases agree with TRBD2. V lost 5 bases and J lost 3; bases outside the gene matches: 8. The CDR3 sequence is 15 residues long. Germline CDR1 is SGHTA and CDR2 is FQGNSA.

The V and J genes are TRBV6-6 and TRBJ1-2; 8 bases map to TRBD1. The CDR3 consists of 14 residues. Germline loops: CDR1 MNHNY, CDR2 SVGAGI (reference sequence). J gave up 2 bases and V 6 bases, and 5 bases lay outside the gene matches. As DNA, the CDR3 is TGTGCCAGCAGCCGGACAGGGACGAACTATGGCTACACCTTC. Protein product: CASSRTGTNYGYTF.

The chain links TRBV21-1 to TRBJ2-7; the D segment call TRBD1 is taken from the table without a DNA check. TRBV21-1 is a pseudogene. This CDR3 comprises 19 residues. CDR3 bases: TGTGCCAGCAGCTCCCGCCGGAGGGGGCGCGAAGGGACCCCCTACGAGCAGTACTTC. This gives the protein CASSSRRRGREGTPYEQYF.

The chain links TRBV9 to TRBJ2-1, with 9 bases lining up with TRBD2. The CDR3 runs to 14 residues. With V trimmed by 3 bases and J by 10 bases, 8 bases remained unmatched. The germline V gene has CDR1 SGDLS and CDR2 YYNGEE. The CDR3 region has the DNA TGTGCCAGCAGCGCCCCGACTAGCGGCTGGGAGCAGTTCTTC. This codes for CASSAPTSGWEQFF.

The chain joins TRBV19 to TRBJ2-3; maybe TRBD2 (6 bases). The CDR3 runs to 16 residues. CDR1 is LNHDA, CDR2 SQIVND, per germline (reference sequence). The germline V and J ends were trimmed by 5 bases and 10 bases, with 25 bases remaining between them. The CDR3 protein is CASSPAPSGVYLSQYF. In DNA form, the CDR3 reads TGTGCCAGTAGTCCCGCCCCTTCGGGAGTGTATCTCTCGCAGTATTTT. Full variable domain (rest looked up from reference TRBV19 and TRBJ2-3): DGGITQSPKYLFRKEGQNVTLSCEQNLNHDAMYWYRQDPGQGLRLIYYSQIVNDFQKGDIAEGYSVSREKKESFPLTVTSAQKNPTAFYLCASSPAPSGVYLSQYFGPGTRLTVL.

This sequence joins TRBV27 and TRBJ1-3, with a possible D match to TRBD1 (5 bases). CDR1 MNHEY and CDR2 SMNVEV come from the germline V gene (reference sequence). Trimming shortened V by 5 bases and J by 4 bases, and 15 bases separated the two germline ends. The CDR3 is 15 amino acids. The DNA of the CDR3 is TGTGCCAGCAGTCTCACGTGGGGCGCGGGAAACACCATATATTTT. Translation: CASSLTWGAGNTIYF.

The chain carries TRBV5-6 and TRBJ2-2; maybe TRBD2 (6 bases). CDR1 SGHDT and CDR2 YYEEEE come from the germline V gene. V was clipped by 0 bases and J by 6 bases, with 9 bases between them. This CDR3 has 14 amino acids. The CDR3 sequence: CASSLGGVPGELFF. Written as DNA, the CDR3 is TGTGCCAGCAGCTTGGGCGGGGTACCCGGGGAGCTGTTTTTT.